This TCR beta chain was identified during a study of beta chain features in type 1 diabetes listed by TCRdb under 2018. A note on the overall study: No differences in mean age, gender distribution, total cell number or subset yield were found between patients and healthy donors. The study compared the TCRB repertoires of sorted circulating CD4+ T cell subsets in recently diagnosed type 1 diabetes patients with those in matched healthy donors. A total of approximately 100 million sorted cells were examined across all samples, and the number of cells per subset was strongly correlated with RNA yield. Whereas all 30 or so donors provided naive and central memory subsets, regulatory and stem cell-like memory subsets were isolated from just 8 patients and roughly 8 healthy donors.

Each donor gave one peripheral blood draw, about 110 mL on average, collected into heparinised tubes. A BD FACSAria II was used to sort naive, central memory, regulatory and stem cell-like memory CD4+ T cells with a panel that included CD45RO, CCR7, CD25, CD127, CD95 and CD27. Purity was above 98% for every sorted population. PBMCs were separated immediately by Lymphoprep density gradient centrifugation and were stained directly, without being cultured. So that batch effects would be minimized, each experiment stained and sorted samples in pairs, pairing one healthy donor with one patient. What the research found in general, with its limitations: Fewer insertions and more nucleotide deletions at VDJ recombination sites were observed in patients with type 1 diabetes, implying thymic rearrangement abnormalities. Naive, central memory and regulatory TCRB repertoires appeared to be more similar among patients than among healthy donors. PCR might favor shorter templates, but patient and control samples were amplified and corrected together, so any skew would affect both groups equally. Because cDNA was sequenced instead of genomic DNA, highly expressing activated cells could be over-represented, though the groups showed no difference in activation or CD3 levels. Type 1 diabetes patients showed a moderate but significant shortening of TCRB CDR3 length in all four CD4+ subsets. Because the HLA sub-analyses included only small numbers of individuals, any influence of HLA type on TCRB rearrangement was left unresolved.

From the germline V gene, CDR1 is KGHSH and CDR2 is LQKENI. There are 12 amino acids in the CDR3, from cysteine to phenylalanine inclusive. The sequence is cut down to CDR3 DNA, 36 bases in frame from base 1. V gives up 5 bases and J gives up 8 bases, and the segment between their germline ends measures 9 bases. All of the isolated RNA was reverse transcribed with the High Capacity cDNA Reverse Transcription Kit, so expressed TCRB transcripts were sequenced. Deep immunoSEQ sequencing was performed on naive, central memory and regulatory T cell samples, with an average of roughly 3.6 million total reads per sample. Sorted cells were lysed in RLT buffer, and RNA was extracted using DNase-treated RNeasy Micro or Mini kits according to cell number. Each cell subset was processed separately to prevent cross-contamination, with patient and healthy donor samples processed together. Using the immunoSEQ multiplex PCR, TCRB sequences were amplified from cDNA into 87-bp fragments spanning the CDR3 region. Sequencing of the amplicons was done on the Illumina HiSeq platform. In the paper's pipeline: PCR bias was computationally corrected using synthetic template baselines, reads within Hamming distance 2 were collapsed, and singletons that could not be merged were discarded. Reads were aligned against IMGT to assign V, D and J genes, CDR3 length and insertions or deletions at six rearrangement sites. Within each subset, clonotype counts were normalized to the number of sorted cells before true diversity and Gini coefficients were calculated with the tcR R package. Repertoire sharing was quantified using the overlap coefficient calculated on TCRB nucleotide sequences. Out-of-frame TCRB sequences from naive cells were analyzed to stand in for the pre-selection repertoire. The source is immuneACCESS, and TCRdb retained only in-frame sequences with V and J called. Part of the clones is not carried over; for the studies checked, unresolved V genes explain less than half of this, and the remainder is unexplained. V, J and clone size derive from that table, while D and trimming were established from the DNA sequence. Recorded for this sample are roughly 400,000 clones; roughly 13% of them occurred a single time. Jointly, the top ten make up around 0.039% of the sample.

In regard to this clone: The antigen it binds to is not known. No clone much larger than this one lies a single base away; base qualities are absent.

This TCR derives from a man aged 25-45 years in good health. The sequence links TRBV18 to TRBJ1-4; the D gene remains uncertain. Sequenced input: naive CD4+ T cells from blood. This specimen's cell subset or site label, interpreted: true naive CD4+ T cells. The CDR3 is CASSNADEKLFF. The DNA is TGTGCCAGCTCAAACGCTGACGAAAAACTGTTTTTT.